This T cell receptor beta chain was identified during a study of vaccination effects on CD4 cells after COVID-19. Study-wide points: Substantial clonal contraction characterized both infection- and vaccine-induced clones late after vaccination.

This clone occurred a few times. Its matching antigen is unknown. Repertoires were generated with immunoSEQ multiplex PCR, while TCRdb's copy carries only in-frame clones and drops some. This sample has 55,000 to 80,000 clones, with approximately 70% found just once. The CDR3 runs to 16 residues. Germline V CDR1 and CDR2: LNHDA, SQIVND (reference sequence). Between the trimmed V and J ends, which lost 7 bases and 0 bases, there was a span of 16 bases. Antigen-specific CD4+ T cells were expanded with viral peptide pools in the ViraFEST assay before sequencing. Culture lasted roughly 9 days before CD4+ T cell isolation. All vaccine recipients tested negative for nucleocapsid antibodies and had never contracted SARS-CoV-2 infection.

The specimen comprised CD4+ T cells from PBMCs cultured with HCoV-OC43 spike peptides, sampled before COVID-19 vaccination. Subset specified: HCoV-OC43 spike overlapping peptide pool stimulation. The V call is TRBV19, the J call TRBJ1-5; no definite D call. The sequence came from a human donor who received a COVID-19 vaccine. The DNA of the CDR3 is TGTGCCAGTAAAACCGACACCACCTATAGCAATCAGCCCCAGCATTTT. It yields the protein CASKTDTTYSNQPQHF. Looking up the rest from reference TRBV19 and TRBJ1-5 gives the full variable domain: DGGITQSPKYLFRKEGQNVTLSCEQNLNHDAMYWYRQDPGQGLRLIYYSQIVNDFQKGDIAEGYSVSREKKESFPLTVTSAQKNPTAFYLCASKTDTTYSNQPQHFGDGTRLSIL.